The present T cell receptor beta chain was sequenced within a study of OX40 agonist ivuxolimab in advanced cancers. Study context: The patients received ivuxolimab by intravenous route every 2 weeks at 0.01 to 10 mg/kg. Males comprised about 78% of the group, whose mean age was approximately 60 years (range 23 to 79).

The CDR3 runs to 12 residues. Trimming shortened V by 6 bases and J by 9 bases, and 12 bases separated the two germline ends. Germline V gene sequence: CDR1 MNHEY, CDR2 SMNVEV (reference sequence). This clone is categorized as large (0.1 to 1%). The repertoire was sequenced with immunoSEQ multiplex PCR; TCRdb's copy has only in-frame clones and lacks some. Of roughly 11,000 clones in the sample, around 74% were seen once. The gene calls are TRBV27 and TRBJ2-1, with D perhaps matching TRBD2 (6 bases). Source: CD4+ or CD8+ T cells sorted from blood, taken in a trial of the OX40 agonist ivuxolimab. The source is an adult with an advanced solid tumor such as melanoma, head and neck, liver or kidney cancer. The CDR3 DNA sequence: TGTGCCAGCAGCCGTACTAGCTTTGAGCAGTTCTTC. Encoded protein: CASSRTSFEQFF.